This T cell receptor (beta chain) was recovered during a study of blood T cell repertoires in COVID-19. From germline, CDR1 is SQVTM and CDR2 ANQGSEA. Trimming stripped 8 bases from V and 3 bases from J, with 18 bases between. This CDR3 contains 14 residues. Recruits, aged about 18 to 89 years, lived in roughly 22 US areas. TCRdb's table, derived via immunoSEQ multiplex PCR, lists solely in-frame clones and lacks some. The sample consists of around 330,000 clones, around 90% of them appearing once. This chain joins TRBV29-1 and TRBJ2-3; a weak D match, TRBD2 (6 bases). Material: PBMCs or T cells enriched from blood (not recorded which). This sequence was found in a man aged 55-75 years who had recovered from COVID-19. The CDR3 region has the DNA TGCAGCTGGGGAGGAGGTCTCATAACAGATACGCAGTATTTT. Amino acids: CSWGGGLITDTQYF.